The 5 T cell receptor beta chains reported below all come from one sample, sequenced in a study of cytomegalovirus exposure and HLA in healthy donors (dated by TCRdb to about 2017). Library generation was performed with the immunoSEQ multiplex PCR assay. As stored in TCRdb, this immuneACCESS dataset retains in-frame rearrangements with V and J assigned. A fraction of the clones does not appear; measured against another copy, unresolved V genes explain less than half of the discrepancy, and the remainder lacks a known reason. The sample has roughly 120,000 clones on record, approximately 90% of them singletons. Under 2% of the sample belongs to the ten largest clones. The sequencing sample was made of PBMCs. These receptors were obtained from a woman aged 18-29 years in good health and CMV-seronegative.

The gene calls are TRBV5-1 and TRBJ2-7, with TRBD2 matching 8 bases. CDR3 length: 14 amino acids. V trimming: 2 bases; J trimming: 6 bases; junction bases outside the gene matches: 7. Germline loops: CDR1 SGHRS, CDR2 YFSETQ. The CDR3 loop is CASSFSGMTGEQYF. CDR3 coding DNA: TGCGCCAGCAGCTTTAGCGGGATGACTGGCGAGCAGTACTTC.

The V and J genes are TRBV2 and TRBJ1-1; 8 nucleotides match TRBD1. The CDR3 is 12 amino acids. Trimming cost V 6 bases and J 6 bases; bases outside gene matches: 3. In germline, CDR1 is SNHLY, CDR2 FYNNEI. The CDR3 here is CASRQGVPEAFF. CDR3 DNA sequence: TGTGCCAGCAGACAGGGGGTACCTGAAGCTTTCTTT.

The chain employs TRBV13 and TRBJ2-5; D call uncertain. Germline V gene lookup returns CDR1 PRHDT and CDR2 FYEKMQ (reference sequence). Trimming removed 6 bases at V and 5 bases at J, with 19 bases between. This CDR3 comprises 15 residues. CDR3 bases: TGTGCCAGCAGTGCACAGTCCCGCACCTTTGAGACCCAGTACTTC. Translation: CASSAQSRTFETQYF.

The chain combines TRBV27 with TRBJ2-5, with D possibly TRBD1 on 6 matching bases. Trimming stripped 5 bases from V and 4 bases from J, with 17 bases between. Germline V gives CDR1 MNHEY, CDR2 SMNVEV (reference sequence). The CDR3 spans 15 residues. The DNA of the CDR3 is TGTGCCAGCAGTCCGAGCACAGGGACGGGAGAGACCCAGTACTTC. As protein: CASSPSTGTGETQYF.

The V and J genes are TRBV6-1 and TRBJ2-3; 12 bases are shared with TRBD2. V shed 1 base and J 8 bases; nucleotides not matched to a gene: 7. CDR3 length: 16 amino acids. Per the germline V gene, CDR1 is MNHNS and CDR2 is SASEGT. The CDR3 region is CASSEVLAGGLATQYF. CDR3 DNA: TGTGCCAGCAGTGAAGTGCTAGCGGGAGGGCTAGCTACGCAGTATTTT.